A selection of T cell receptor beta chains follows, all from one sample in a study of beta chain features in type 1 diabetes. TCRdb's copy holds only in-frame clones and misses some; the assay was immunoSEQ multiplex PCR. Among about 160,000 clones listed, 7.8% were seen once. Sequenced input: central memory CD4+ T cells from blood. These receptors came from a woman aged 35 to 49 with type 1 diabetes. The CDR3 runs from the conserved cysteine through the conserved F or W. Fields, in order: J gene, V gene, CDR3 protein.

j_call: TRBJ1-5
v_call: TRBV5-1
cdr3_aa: CASSLTGADNQPQHF

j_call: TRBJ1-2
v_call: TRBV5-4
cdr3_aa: CASTQTGGYGYTF

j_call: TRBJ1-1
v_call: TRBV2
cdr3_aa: CASSGQGNTEAFF

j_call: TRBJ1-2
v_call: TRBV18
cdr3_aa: CASSPGQEANYGYTF

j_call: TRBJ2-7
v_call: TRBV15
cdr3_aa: CATSRVATGLDEQYF

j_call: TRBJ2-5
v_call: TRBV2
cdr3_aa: CASIQAGVQETQYF

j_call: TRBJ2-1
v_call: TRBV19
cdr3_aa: CASTRNRDEQFF

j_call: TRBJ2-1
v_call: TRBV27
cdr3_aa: CASSPGTSGRSQFF

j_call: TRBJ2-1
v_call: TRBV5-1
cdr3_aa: CASSSGLAGGSYNEQFF

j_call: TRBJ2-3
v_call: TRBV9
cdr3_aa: CASSVLPGSSDTQYF

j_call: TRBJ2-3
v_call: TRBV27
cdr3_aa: CASSGGQRNTQYF

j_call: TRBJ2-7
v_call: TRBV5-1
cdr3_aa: CASSPGTRNEQYF

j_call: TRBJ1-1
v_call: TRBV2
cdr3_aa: CASSEDYNTEAFF

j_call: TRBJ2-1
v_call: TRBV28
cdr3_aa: CASTDWSGNNEQFF

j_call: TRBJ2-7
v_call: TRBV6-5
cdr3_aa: CASSYSGPYEQYF

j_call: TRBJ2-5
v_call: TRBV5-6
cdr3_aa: CASSFPLGRTGGQETQYF

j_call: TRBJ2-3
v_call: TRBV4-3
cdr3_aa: CASSSANTQYF

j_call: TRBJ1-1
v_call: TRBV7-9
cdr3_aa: CASSFRVGNTEAFF

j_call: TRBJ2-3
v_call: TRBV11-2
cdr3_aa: CASNRVGTDTQYF

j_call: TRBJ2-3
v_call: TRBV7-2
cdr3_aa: CASSLAQGGDTQYF

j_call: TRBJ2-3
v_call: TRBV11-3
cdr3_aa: CASSLGGRTDTQYF

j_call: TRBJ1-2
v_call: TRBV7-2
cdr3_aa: CASSPGQGRRYTF

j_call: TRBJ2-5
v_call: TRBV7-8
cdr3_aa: CASSLDRGATRIQYF

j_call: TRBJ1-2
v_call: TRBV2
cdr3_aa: CASSDGGYNYGYTF

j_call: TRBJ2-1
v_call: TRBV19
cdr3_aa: CASSIAHGMFEQFF

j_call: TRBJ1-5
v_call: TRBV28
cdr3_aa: CASAPITGGNQPQHF

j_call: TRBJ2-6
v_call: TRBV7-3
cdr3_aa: CASSRGVSGANVLTF

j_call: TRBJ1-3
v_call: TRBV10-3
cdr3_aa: CAISESGTGTNTIYF

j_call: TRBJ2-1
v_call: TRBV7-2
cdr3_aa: CALSLGSSYNEQFF

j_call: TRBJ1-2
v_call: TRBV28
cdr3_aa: CASSPVGDYGYTF

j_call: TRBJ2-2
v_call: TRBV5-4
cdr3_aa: CATTSGGARAVTGELFF

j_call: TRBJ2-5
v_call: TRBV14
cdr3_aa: CASSPRQVQETQYF

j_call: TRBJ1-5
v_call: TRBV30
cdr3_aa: CAWTREGNQPQHF

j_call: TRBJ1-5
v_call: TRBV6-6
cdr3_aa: CASSSSRQGNQPQHF

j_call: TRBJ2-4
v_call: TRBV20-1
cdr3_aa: CSASRDIPYF

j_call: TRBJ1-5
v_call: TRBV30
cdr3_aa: CAWSAGQPSNQPQHF

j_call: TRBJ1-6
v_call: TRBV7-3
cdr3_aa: CASSLNPGANSPLHF

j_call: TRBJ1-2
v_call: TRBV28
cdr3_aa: CASSSTDPNYGYTF

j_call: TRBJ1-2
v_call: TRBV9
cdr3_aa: CASSLQGVDGYTF

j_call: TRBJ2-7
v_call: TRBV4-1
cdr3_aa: CASSQDPWDRGYEQYF

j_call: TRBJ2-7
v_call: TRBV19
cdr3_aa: CASTVERDKTSYEQYF

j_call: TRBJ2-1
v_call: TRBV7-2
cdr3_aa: CASSPPGSGGPPGFF

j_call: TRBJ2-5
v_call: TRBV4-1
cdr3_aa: CASSQGSGTYQETQYF

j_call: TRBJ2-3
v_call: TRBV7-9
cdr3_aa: CASSLSTVTDTQYF

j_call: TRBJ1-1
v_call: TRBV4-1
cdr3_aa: CASSQDPHSDTEAFF

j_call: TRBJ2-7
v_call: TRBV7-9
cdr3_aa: CASSETGVREDEQYF

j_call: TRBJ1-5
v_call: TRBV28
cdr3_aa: CASSPTRVSNQPQHF

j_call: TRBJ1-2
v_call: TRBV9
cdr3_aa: CASSTGDSNYGYTF

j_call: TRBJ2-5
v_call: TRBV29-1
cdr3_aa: CSVDGEWQETQYF

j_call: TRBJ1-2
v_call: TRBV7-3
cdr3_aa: CASSSTPSTGGLTGYTF

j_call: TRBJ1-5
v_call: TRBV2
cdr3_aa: CATSDRENQPQHF

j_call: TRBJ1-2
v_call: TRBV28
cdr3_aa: CASQSNYGYTF

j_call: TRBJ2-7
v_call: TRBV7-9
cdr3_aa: CASSLVPTDRYEQYF

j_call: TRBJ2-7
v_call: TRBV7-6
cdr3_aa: CASSSSPLGAVVEQYF

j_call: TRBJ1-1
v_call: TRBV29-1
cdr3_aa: CSGESNSEAFF

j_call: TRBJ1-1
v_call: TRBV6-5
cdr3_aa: CATRKAARNTEAFF

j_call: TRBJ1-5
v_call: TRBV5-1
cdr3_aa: CASSEGTGGLSNQPQHF

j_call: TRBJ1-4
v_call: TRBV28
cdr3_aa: CASSIQGRNEKLFF

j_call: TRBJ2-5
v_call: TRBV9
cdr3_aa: CASSVGPGHIETQYF

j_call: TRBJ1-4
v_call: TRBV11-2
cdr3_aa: CASSSPGQSNEKLFF